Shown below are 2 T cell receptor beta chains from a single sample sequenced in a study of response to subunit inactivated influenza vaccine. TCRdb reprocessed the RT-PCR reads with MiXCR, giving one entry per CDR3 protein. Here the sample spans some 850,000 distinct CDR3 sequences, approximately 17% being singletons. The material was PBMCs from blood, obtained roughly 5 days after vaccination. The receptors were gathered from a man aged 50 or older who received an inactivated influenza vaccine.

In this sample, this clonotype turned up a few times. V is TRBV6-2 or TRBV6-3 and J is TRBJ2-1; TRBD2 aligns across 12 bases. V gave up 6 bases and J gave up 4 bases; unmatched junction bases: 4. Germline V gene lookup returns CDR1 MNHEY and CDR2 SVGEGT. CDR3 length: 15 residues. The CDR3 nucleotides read TGTGCCAGCAGGCCCCTAGCGGGGGGGTACAATGAGCAGTTCTTC. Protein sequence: CASRPLAGGYNEQFF.

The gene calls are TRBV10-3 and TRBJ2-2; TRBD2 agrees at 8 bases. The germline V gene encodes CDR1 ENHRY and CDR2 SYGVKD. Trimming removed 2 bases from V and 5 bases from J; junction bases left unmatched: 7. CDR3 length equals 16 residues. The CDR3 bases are TGTGCCATCAGTGAGGTAGAGCGGGGGTCAACCGGGGAGCTGTTTTTT. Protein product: CAISEVERGSTGELFF.